Presented here are 23 T cell receptor beta chains from one specimen sequenced in a study of blood T cell repertoires in COVID-19. Measured with immunoSEQ multiplex PCR; TCRdb has only the in-frame clones, and not every one. The data show some 320,000 clones, 85% seen once. The sequenced sample consisted of PBMCs or T cells enriched from blood (not recorded which). The origin of the receptors is a young woman who had been exposed to COVID-19.

J is TRBJ1-1 and V is TRBV5-1; 7 bases match TRBD1. The V and J ends lost 4 bases and 3 bases, in that order; junction bases with no gene match: 18. The CDR3 has 18 amino acids. Per germline, CDR1 SGHRS and CDR2 YFSETQ. Written as DNA, the CDR3 is TGCGCCAGCAGCGGAAGCCCCGGGACAGCGCCCCCCCACACTGAAGCTTTCTTT. Protein product: CASSGSPGTAPPHTEAFF. The variable domain in full, with the rest retrieved from reference TRBV5-1 and TRBJ1-1, is KAGVTQTPRYLIKTRGQQVTLSCSPISGHRSVSWYQQTPGQGLQFLFEYFSETQRNKGNFPGRFSGRQFSNSRSEMNVSTLELGDSALYLCASSGSPGTAPPHTEAFFGQGTRLTVV.

The gene calls are TRBV7-3 and TRBJ2-1, with 7 bases identical to TRBD2. The CDR3 covers 17 residues. Germline V CDR1 and CDR2: SGHTA, FQGTGA. V lost 5 bases to trimming and J lost 3 bases; unmatched junction nucleotides: 13. The CDR3 DNA reads as TGTGCCAGCAGCGCAGACACCGGGACTACACGCTACAATGAGCAGTTCTTC. As protein: CASSADTGTTRYNEQFF.

The rearrangement joins TRBV6-5 to TRBJ1-6; tentatively, D is TRBD1 (6 bases). The germline V and J ends were trimmed by 5 bases and 7 bases, with 15 bases remaining between them. Germline V CDR1 and CDR2: MNHEY, SVGAGI. This CDR3 contains 15 residues. The CDR3 DNA sequence: TGTGCCAGCAGTAATGAGGACAGACCGAATTCACCCCTCCACTTT. This encodes CASSNEDRPNSPLHF.

The rearrangement uses TRBV2 and TRBJ2-2; 7 nucleotides align to TRBD2. V gave up 8 bases and J gave up 2 bases; unmatched junction bases: 11. Looked up from germline, CDR1 is SNHLY and CDR2 is FYNNEI. The CDR3 runs to 16 residues. The CDR3 sequence is CASGPHSGGNTGELFF. In nucleotides, the CDR3 is TGTGCCAGCGGGCCCCATTCGGGAGGTAACACCGGGGAGCTGTTTTTT.

The chain links TRBV4-3 to TRBJ1-2; 12 nucleotides match TRBD1. Germline V lookup: CDR1 LGHNA, CDR2 YSLEER. The CDR3 length is 13 residues. The V segment lost 4 bases and the J segment 9 bases; nucleotides outside the gene matches: 3. Here the CDR3 reads CASSRGTGGSYTF. As DNA, the CDR3 is TGCGCCAGCAGCCGCGGGACAGGGGGCAGCTACACCTTC.

This chain joins TRBV9 and TRBJ2-1, with 13 bases that match TRBD2. Trimming at V came to 2 bases and at J to 7 bases, leaving 9 bases not matched to a gene. The CDR3 contains 17 residues. The germline V gene encodes CDR1 SGDLS and CDR2 YYNGEE. CDR3 sequence: CASSVRSGTSGVNEQFF. The CDR3 DNA is TGTGCCAGCAGCGTTCGTTCGGGGACTAGCGGGGTAAATGAGCAGTTCTTC.

This chain joins TRBV5-8 and TRBJ2-1; the D is unclear. V gave up 4 bases and J gave up 2 bases, with 13 bases separating them. The CDR3 extends over 15 amino acids. In germline, CDR1 is SGHTS, CDR2 YDEGEE. CDR3 amino acids: CASSLQASAYNEQFF. CDR3 coding DNA: TGTGCCAGCAGCCTTCAGGCCTCGGCCTACAATGAGCAGTTCTTC.

The chain uses TRBV27 and TRBJ1-5; D gene ambiguous. Germline V gene sequence: CDR1 MNHEY, CDR2 SMNVEV (reference sequence). This CDR3 contains 14 residues. Deletions cut 5 bases from V and 4 bases from J, with 12 bases between. CDR3 coding DNA: TGTGCCAGCAGTGAGTTCCTCCCTAATCAGCCCCAGCATTTT. It codes for CASSEFLPNQPQHF.

The gene calls are TRBV9 and TRBJ2-1, with 9 bases lining up with TRBD1. CDR1 is SGDLS and CDR2 is YYNGEE in the germline V gene. With 6 bases clipped from V and 9 bases from J, the junction kept 10 bases outside the gene matches. This CDR3 spans 14 amino acids. The CDR3 coding sequence is TGTGCCAGCACCCGGACAGGGGAAGATGGTGAGCAGTTCTTC. Protein: CASTRTGEDGEQFF.

The rearrangement links TRBV27 to TRBJ1-2, with 8 bases identical to TRBD1. This CDR3 contains 15 residues. Per germline, CDR1 MNHEY and CDR2 SMNVEV (reference sequence). Germline trimming cut 3 bases from V and 4 bases from J; bases unmatched to any gene: 7. The CDR3: CASSLGRQGAYGYTF. In DNA, the CDR3 is TGTGCCAGCAGTTTGGGGCGGCAGGGGGCCTATGGCTACACCTTC.

Only one count was recorded for this clone. V and J are TRBV7-2 and TRBJ2-2, with 7 bases identical to TRBD2. V was clipped by 1 base and J by 3 bases; unmatched bases: 2. CDR1 is SGHTA and CDR2 is FQGNSA in the germline V gene. The CDR3 covers 15 residues. In nucleotides, the CDR3 is TGTGCCAGCAGCTTAGTGGGGAGGGACACCGGGGAGCTGTTTTTT. Encoded protein: CASSLVGRDTGELFF.

CDR3 nucleotide sequence: TGTGCCTCCCGAGGGACAGGGGGCACCAACCCCTATGGCTACACCTTC. It is translated as CASRGTGGTNPYGYTF. The rearrangement links TRBV2 to TRBJ1-2; 12 bases match TRBD1. In germline, CDR1 is SNHLY, CDR2 FYNNEI. V was pared by 11 bases and J by 4 bases, with 14 bases of the junction left unmatched. CDR3 length equals 16 residues.

This clone was picked up many times. The chain links TRBV3-1 (or the pseudogene TRBV3-2) to TRBJ2-7, with 11 bases lining up with TRBD2. Per the germline V gene, CDR1 is LGHDT and CDR2 is YNNKEL (reference sequence). This CDR3 comprises 14 residues. V shed 5 bases and J 2 bases; nucleotides not matched to a gene: 2. The CDR3 DNA reads TGTGCCAGCAGCTCTAGCGGGAGGACCTACGAGCAGTACTTC. Its translation is CASSSSGRTYEQYF.

As regards this clone: The same CDR3 also results from other DNA sequences found in this sample. The chain has TRBV7-2 and TRBJ1-4; the match to TRBD1 covers 8 bases. The CDR3 is made up of 15 amino acids. From germline, CDR1 is SGHTA and CDR2 FQGNSA. V lost 1 base, J lost 5 bases, and 3 bases stayed unmatched. Here the CDR3 reads CASSLGDRRNEKLFF. The CDR3 nucleotides are TGTGCCAGCAGCTTAGGGGACAGGAGGAATGAAAAACTGTTTTTT.

The chain carries TRBV12-2 and TRBJ1-4; the D segment call TRBD1 is taken from the table without a DNA check. TRBV12-2 is shown as a pseudogene. The CDR3 is made up of 15 amino acids. CDR3: CASRSRDSYNEKLFF. CDR3 nucleotide sequence: TGTGCAAGTCGCTCCCGAGACAGTTACAATGAAAAACTGTTTTTT.

The chain has TRBV28 and TRBJ1-2, with a possible D match to TRBD1 (6 bases). The CDR3 is 17 residues long. CDR1 and CDR2 from the germline V gene are MDHEN and SYDVKM. The V and J ends lost 9 bases and 2 bases respectively, with 25 bases between them. CDR3 DNA sequence: TGTGCCAGTTACATCCCCGCCGGGACGGGACAAAACTATGGCTACACCTTC. Its translation: CASYIPAGTGQNYGYTF.

This clone has a single count. This rearrangement joins TRBV6-5 to TRBJ2-3; D might be TRBD2 (6 bases). With 7 bases removed from V and 4 bases from J, the gap between germline ends came to 18 bases. CDR1 is MNHEY, CDR2 SVGAGI, per germline. This CDR3 comprises 15 residues. CDR3 bases: TGTGCCAGCACCCGAGGAGGGTTGACCGCAGATACGCAGTATTTT. It yields the protein CASTRGGLTADTQYF.

A remark on this clone: Distinct nucleotide sequences in the sample also encode this CDR3. The genes are TRBV7-3 and TRBJ2-2, with D perhaps TRBD1 (6 bases). The CDR3 consists of 16 residues. CDR1 SGHTA and CDR2 FQGTGA come from the germline V gene. The V end lost 1 base, the J end lost 4 bases, and 13 bases lay between the germline ends. The CDR3 region has the DNA TGTGCCAGCAGCTTAAAGGGGCAGGGGTTCACCGGGGAGCTGTTTTTT. It encodes CASSLKGQGFTGELFF.

The chain is built from TRBV6-1 and TRBJ2-3; 7 bases agree with TRBD1. CDR3 length equals 17 residues. The trim removed 4 bases at V and 1 base at J, leaving 11 bases unmatched. CDR1 and CDR2 (germline): MNHNS, SASEGT. The CDR3 spells CASSGGQPRPRTDTQYF. CDR3 DNA sequence: TGTGCCAGCAGTGGGGGACAGCCACGACCACGCACAGATACGCAGTATTTT.

The rearrangement joins TRBV5-1 to TRBJ2-7; possible D gene TRBD1, 5 bases. Trimming stripped 4 bases from V and 3 bases from J, with 11 bases between. Germline CDR1 reads SGHRS; CDR2 reads YFSETQ. This CDR3 contains 13 residues. The CDR3 is CASSRGTNYEQYF. In DNA form, the CDR3 reads TGCGCCAGCAGCAGGGGCACAAACTACGAGCAGTACTTC.

The chain is built from TRBV9 and TRBJ2-1, with TRBD2 matching over 8 bases. The CDR3 runs 16 residues. The V gene's germline CDR1 is SGDLS and CDR2 YYNGEE. J gave up 0 bases and V 0 bases, and 2 bases lay outside the gene matches. The CDR3 is CASSVVAGGSYNEQFF. In nucleotides, the CDR3 is TGTGCCAGCAGCGTAGTGGCGGGGGGCTCCTACAATGAGCAGTTCTTC. The variable domain in full, completed from reference TRBV9 and TRBJ2-1, reads DSGVTQTPKHLITATGQRVTLRCSPRSGDLSVYWYQQSLDQGLQFLIQYYNGEERAKGNILERFSAQQFPDLHSELNLSSLELGDSALYFCASSVVAGGSYNEQFFGPGTRLTVL.

The chain combines TRBV6-2 or TRBV6-3 with TRBJ2-5; 7 bases fit TRBD1. CDR1 and CDR2 from the germline V gene are MNHEY and SVGEGT. J was trimmed by 4 bases and V by 5 bases; bases with no gene match: 1. CDR3 length: 12 amino acids. CDR3 in amino acids: CASSTGVETQYF. CDR3 in DNA: TGTGCCAGCAGTACAGGGGTAGAGACCCAGTACTTC.

V usage is TRBV27 and J usage is TRBJ1-5; a possible D gene is TRBD1 (6 bases). Germline V CDR1 and CDR2: MNHEY, SMNVEV (reference sequence). The CDR3 covers 13 residues. V shed 10 bases and J shed 11 bases, with 21 bases lying between them. CDR3 DNA sequence: TGTGCCACCGGGGAGCAGAGAGGGGGGGCCCAGCATTTT. Protein sequence: CATGEQRGGAQHF.